Shown below are 29 T cell receptor beta chains from a single sample sequenced in a study of T-cell reconstitution after alpha-beta-depleted transplantation in children. TCRbeta library preparation incorporated unique molecular identifiers. TCRdb re-analysed the PCR reads in MiXCR, keeping a single row per CDR3 protein. The table shows hundreds of thousands of distinct CDR3 sequences, with roughly 13% occurring only once. The sample here was PBMCs, taken before TCRalphabeta/CD19-depleted stem cell transplant. The receptors stem from a girl aged 2 to 10 with congenital amegakaryocytic thrombocytopenia, due to receive a stem cell transplant.

This clonotype was counted between two and nine times. The J gene is TRBJ2-6, the V gene TRBV6-1; tentative D call: TRBD1 (5 bases). In germline, CDR1 is MNHNS, CDR2 SASEGT. The CDR3 loop spans 18 amino acids. V lost 5 bases, J lost 0 bases, and 17 bases lay in between. CDR3 loop: CASSPKNRFYSGANVLTF. As DNA, the CDR3 is TGTGCCAGCAGTCCTAAGAACAGGTTCTACTCTGGGGCCAACGTCCTGACTTTC.

The sample holds a few counts of this clonotype. V usage is TRBV7-9 and J usage is TRBJ2-4; a weak D match, TRBD1 (5 bases). The CDR3 has 15 amino acids. V dropped 5 bases and J dropped 4 bases, with 15 bases sitting between them. CDR1 is SEHNR, CDR2 FQNEAQ, per germline (reference sequence). The CDR3, as DNA: TGTGCCAGCAGCCGTTGGCTGGACACTAAAAACATTCAGTACTTC. Translation gives CASSRWLDTKNIQYF.

The CDR3 region has the DNA TGTGCCAGCAGTTCGGGGGGCACGGCGAGTTCACCCCTCCACTTT. Its translation: CASSSGGTASSPLHF. The chain combines TRBV6-2 or TRBV6-3 with TRBJ1-6; possibly TRBD1 for D (6 bases). The germline V and J ends were trimmed by 4 bases and 9 bases, with 16 bases remaining between them. The CDR3 is 15 amino acids. Per germline, CDR1 MNHEY and CDR2 SVGEGT.

This clonotype was found many times. The V gene is TRBV5-6, the J gene TRBJ1-2; D gene uncertain. This CDR3 contains 11 residues. Germline CDR1 reads SGHDT; CDR2 reads YYEEEE. Deletions cut 5 bases from V and 4 bases from J, with 6 bases between. CDR3 protein: CASRGIYGYTF. CDR3 coding DNA: TGTGCCAGCAGGGGCATCTATGGCTACACCTTC.

This rearrangement joins TRBV9 to TRBJ2-3; D is possibly TRBD1 or TRBD2 (6 bases each). Trimming cost V 4 bases and J 3 bases, with 15 bases left between them. CDR1 and CDR2 (germline): SGDLS, YYNGEE. This CDR3 is 15 amino acids long. CDR3 in DNA: TGTGCCAGCAGCTCAGCCAGGGGAGGAACAGATACGCAGTATTTT. The encoded protein is CASSSARGGTDTQYF.

The rearrangement joins TRBV5-1 to TRBJ1-1; D is ambiguous. The CDR3 has 13 amino acids. V was clipped by 4 bases and J by 1 base, with 8 bases between them. Germline V gives CDR1 SGHRS, CDR2 YFSETQ. The CDR3 nucleotides are TGCGCCAGCAGCATTAACTCGAACACTGAAGCTTTCTTT. This sequence encodes CASSINSNTEAFF.

This clonotype was observed at least ten times. This chain joins TRBV28 and TRBJ1-5; a weak D match, TRBD1 (6 bases). The CDR3 length is 14 residues. CDR1 is MDHEN, CDR2 SYDVKM, per germline. Deletions cut 6 bases from V and 3 bases from J, with 12 bases between. CDR3 bases: TGTGCCAGCAGCCCAACAGGGTACAATCAGCCCCAGCATTTT. Translated: CASSPTGYNQPQHF.

This clonotype has ten or more counts. V gene TRBV15 combines with J gene TRBJ2-1; D may match TRBD1 or TRBD2 (5 bases each). This CDR3 region has 10 residues. CDR1 and CDR2 (germline): LNHNV, YYDKDF (reference sequence). The V end was cut by 8 bases, the J end by 9 bases, with 8 bases between. The CDR3 region is CATGTSEQFF. Written as DNA, the CDR3 is TGTGCCACCGGGACGAGTGAGCAGTTCTTC.

This clonotype was counted ten times or more. The chain combines TRBV20-1 with TRBJ2-2; 7 bases map to TRBD1. Losses at the gene ends were 5 bases for V and 0 bases for J; bases not matched to a gene: 9. This CDR3 comprises 16 residues. Germline CDR1 is DFQATT and CDR2 is SNEGSKA (reference sequence). The CDR3 here is CSAPRGGTPNTGELFF. Here the CDR3 DNA reads TGCAGTGCTCCCAGAGGGGGCACACCGAACACCGGGGAGCTGTTTTTT.

This clonotype was found a few times. This rearrangement joins TRBV12-3 or TRBV12-4 to TRBJ2-5, with D perhaps TRBD1 (6 bases). CDR3 length equals 16 residues. V was trimmed by 1 base and J by 0 bases, leaving 12 bases between them. CDR3 sequence: CASSLGTDWYQETQYF. CDR3 nucleotides: TGTGCCAGCAGTTTAGGGACAGACTGGTACCAAGAGACCCAGTACTTC.

Ten or more counts support this clonotype. V usage is TRBV20-1 and J usage is TRBJ2-1; 12 positions agree with TRBD2. V lost 5 bases and J lost 7; bases outside the gene matches: 3. Germline CDR1 reads DFQATT; CDR2 reads SNEGSKA (reference sequence). This CDR3 has 13 amino acids. The CDR3 coding sequence is TGCAGTGCTCTAGCGGGAGGGAAGAATGAGCAGTTCTTC. Protein: CSALAGGKNEQFF.

This clonotype was counted at least ten times. The V and J genes are TRBV12-3 or TRBV12-4 and TRBJ2-2; D is perhaps TRBD1 (5 bases). Trimming left V 6 bases short and J 6 bases short, with 14 bases between. CDR3 length: 14 amino acids. For the CDR3, the DNA is TGTGCCAGCAGCCAAAAAGGGGTTTCCGGGGAGCTGTTTTTT. It encodes CASSQKGVSGELFF.

This clonotype has only a few counts. The chain links TRBV2 to TRBJ2-1; 10 nucleotides match TRBD2. Germline loops: CDR1 SNHLY, CDR2 FYNNEI. CDR3 size: 15 residues. V gave up 6 bases and J gave up 1 base; unmatched junction bases: 3. CDR3 coding DNA: TGTGCCAGCAGACAACTAGCGGGGTCCTACAATGAGCAGTTCTTC. This gives the protein CASRQLAGSYNEQFF. Combining the CDR3 with reference TRBV2 and TRBJ2-1 gives the whole variable domain EPEVTQTPSHQVTQMGQEVILRCVPISNHLYFYWYRQILGQKVEFLVSFYNNEISEKSEIFDDQFSVERPDGSNFTLKIRSTKLEDSAMYFCASRQLAGSYNEQFFGPGTRLTVL.

At least ten counts were recorded for this clonotype. CDR3 sequence reads: CASSIVGNTEAFF. The DNA for the CDR3 is TGTGCCAGCAGCATCGTCGGCAACACTGAAGCTTTCTTT. The chain uses TRBV6-2 or TRBV6-3 and TRBJ1-1; no clear D gene. Germline V gene lookup returns CDR1 MNHEY and CDR2 SVGEGT. Trimming cost V 6 bases and J 2 bases, with 10 bases left between them. The CDR3 contains 13 residues.

This clonotype appeared many times. This chain connects TRBV12-3 or TRBV12-4 to TRBJ1-2, with 10 bases aligning to TRBD1. This CDR3 comprises 13 residues. V lost 5 bases, J lost 10 bases, and 7 bases stayed unmatched. The CDR3 DNA reads as TGTGCCAGCAGTCCCGGGACAGGGGACCTCTACACCTTC. Protein sequence: CASSPGTGDLYTF.

V usage is TRBV6-1 and J usage is TRBJ2-1; D possibly corresponds to TRBD1 (5 bases). V shed 6 bases and J shed 4 bases, with 10 bases lying between them. Germline-derived CDR1 and CDR2 are MNHNS and SASEGT. The CDR3 sequence is 13 residues long. The CDR3 DNA sequence: TGTGCCAGCAGCGACAGCGCTTACAATGAGCAGTTCTTC. Translation: CASSDSAYNEQFF.

This clonotype has a count of ten or more. The chain uses TRBV20-1 and TRBJ2-1, with 8 bases lining up with TRBD2. From germline, CDR1 is DFQATT and CDR2 SNEGSKA (reference sequence). Trimming took 3 bases from V and 3 from J; bases not matched to a gene: 7. CDR3 size: 15 residues. As DNA, the CDR3 is TGCAGTGCTAGGAGTGTAAGCGGGAGCTACAATGAGCAGTTCTTC. Amino acids: CSARSVSGSYNEQFF.

This clonotype came up a few times. V gene TRBV20-1 combines with J gene TRBJ2-7, with a tentative D call TRBD1 (6 bases). The germline gives CDR1 DFQATT, CDR2 SNEGSKA (reference sequence). The CDR3 is 16 amino acids. V shed 2 bases and J shed 4 bases, with 21 bases lying between them. The CDR3 sequence: CSARSPGAGAPYEQYF. CDR3 nucleotides: TGCAGTGCTAGATCTCCAGGGGCCGGGGCCCCTTACGAGCAGTACTTC.

Ten or more counts support this clonotype. The J gene is TRBJ2-1, the V gene TRBV5-1; no clear D. V lost 2 bases and J lost 12, with 18 bases in between. The CDR3 consists of 14 residues. Looked up from germline, CDR1 is SGHRS and CDR2 is YFSETQ. The CDR3 nucleotides read TGCGCCAGCAGCTTCCCCCAAATCCCTGCGTGGCAGTTCTTC. Translated, it gives CASSFPQIPAWQFF.

This clonotype occurred a few times. The rearrangement joins TRBV12-3 or TRBV12-4 to TRBJ2-7, with 10 bases lining up with TRBD2. Unmatched junction bases numbered 18, after V lost 4 bases and J lost 6 bases. The length of the CDR3 is 18 residues. The CDR3 DNA sequence: TGTGCCAGCAGTTCCGGCTTAGCGGGAGGCTCCTTTCATGGCGAGCAGTACTTC. Residues: CASSSGLAGGSFHGEQYF.

This clonotype was counted a few times. The V call is TRBV20-1, the J call TRBJ2-2, with 7 bases matching TRBD2. This CDR3 is built from 15 residues. The ends lost 5 bases at V and 5 bases at J; junction bases unmatched: 11. CDR1 and CDR2 from the germline V gene are DFQATT and SNEGSKA (reference sequence). The CDR3 here is CSAPVGGGPTGELFF. CDR3 coding DNA: TGCAGTGCTCCCGTGGGGGGAGGGCCAACCGGGGAGCTGTTTTTT.

This clonotype has ten or more counts. The chain links TRBV4-1 to TRBJ2-3; possible D gene TRBD2, 6 bases. CDR3 length equals 17 residues. V lost 1 base, J lost 3 bases, and 17 bases lay in between. CDR1 is MGHRA, CDR2 YSYEKL, per germline. DNA for the CDR3: TGCGCCAGCAGCCAAGCTCTTACGGGAGTAATGACAGATACGCAGTATTTT. The encoded protein is CASSQALTGVMTDTQYF.

In its sample, this clonotype was seen many times. Here the CDR3 reads CATSSQDRGRDTQYF. Written as DNA, the CDR3 is TGTGCCACCAGCTCCCAGGACAGGGGAAGAGATACGCAGTATTTT. V is TRBV15 and J is TRBJ2-3; 9 bases line up with TRBD1. Germline lookup yields CDR1 LNHNV and CDR2 YYDKDF (reference sequence). There are 15 residues in the CDR3. The ends lost 5 bases at V and 5 bases at J; junction bases unmatched: 8.

With respect to this clonotype: It is unclear where the CDR3 begins or ends on the DNA, so no DNA is shown, and the CDR3 is as TCRdb lists it. The J gene is TRBJ2-7, the V gene TRBV20-1; the table's D call TRBD1 went unverified against the DNA. CDR1 is DFQATT, CDR2 SNEGSKA, per germline (reference sequence). The CDR3 region is 16 residues in length, termini included. This chain's CDR3 is CSARDRVGPGAYEQYF.

The rearrangement uses TRBV5-6 and TRBJ2-1; TRBD2 matches 11 bases. Germline CDR1 reads SGHDT; CDR2 reads YYEEEE. The junction had 7 bases not matched to a gene; V was cut back by 4 bases and J by 4 bases. This CDR3 region has 16 residues. CDR3 residues: CASSTLLAGVYNEQFF. CDR3 nucleotide sequence: TGTGCCAGCAGCACCCTACTAGCGGGAGTTTACAATGAGCAGTTCTTC. The full variable domain, in which reference TRBV5-6 and TRBJ2-1 provide the parts outside the CDR3, is DAGVTQSPTHLIKTRGQQVTLRCSPKSGHDTVSWYQQALGQGPQFIFQYYEEEERQRGNFPDRFSGHQFPNYSSELNVNALLLGDSALYLCASSTLLAGVYNEQFFGPGTRLTVL.

A few counts support this clonotype. The chain combines TRBV2 with TRBJ2-4; 9 bases fit TRBD1. The CDR3 extends over 13 amino acids. Losses at the gene ends were 7 bases for V and 7 bases for J; bases not matched to a gene: 5. CDR1 and CDR2 from the germline V gene are SNHLY and FYNNEI. CDR3 in amino acids: CASNGQGRNIQYF. The CDR3, as DNA: TGTGCCAGCAACGGACAGGGGAGGAACATTCAGTACTTC.

The chain employs TRBV18 and TRBJ2-5; no clear D gene. This CDR3 comprises 13 residues. Germline assignment: CDR1 KGHSH and CDR2 LQKENI. V lost 3 bases and J 7 bases, leaving 12 bases between the germline ends. This CDR3 is CASSPTPLGTQYF. The CDR3, as DNA: TGTGCCAGCTCACCGACCCCCTTGGGGACCCAGTACTTC.

At least ten counts were recorded for this clonotype. This sequence joins TRBV20-1 and TRBJ1-1, with a weak D call TRBD1 (5 bases). Germline-derived CDR1 and CDR2 are DFQATT and SNEGSKA (reference sequence). The CDR3 is 16 residues long. The ends were cut back, 0 bases at V and 4 bases at J, with 18 bases in the middle. In DNA, the CDR3 is TGCAGTGCTAGAGACTTACCGGGGCTTGAGGGCACTGAAGCTTTCTTT. Translated, it gives CSARDLPGLEGTEAFF.

The J gene is TRBJ2-1, the V gene TRBV15; 14 nucleotides agree with TRBD2. This CDR3 contains 16 residues. The trim removed 4 bases at V and 8 bases at J, leaving 7 bases unmatched. Germline V CDR1 and CDR2: LNHNV, YYDKDF (reference sequence). DNA for the CDR3: TGTGCCACCAGCACCGGCGGGACTAGCGGGAGTTATGAGCAGTTCTTC. This encodes CATSTGGTSGSYEQFF.